This T cell receptor (beta chain) was documented in a study of T cell repertoires in cytomegalovirus infection. The V and J ends lost 0 bases and 4 bases respectively, with 15 bases between them. Germline V gene data show CDR1 as LGHNT and CDR2 as FRNRAP. The CDR3 extends over 16 amino acids. MiXCR, applied by TCRdb to the reads, yields one record per CDR3 protein. This sample has about 490,000 distinct CDR3 sequences; 26% occur once, and the top ten carry over 10%. The TCR was taken from a human donor in good health (CMV status not recorded). Some clones in this sample may be carry-over from other donors' samples. The J gene is TRBJ1-1, the V gene TRBV12-5, with D perhaps matching TRBD1 (5 bases). Sample: PBMCs. The CDR3: CASGLVLGQGITEAFF. The CDR3 coding sequence is TGTGCTAGTGGTTTGGTACTAGGGCAGGGTATCACTGAAGCTTTCTTT.